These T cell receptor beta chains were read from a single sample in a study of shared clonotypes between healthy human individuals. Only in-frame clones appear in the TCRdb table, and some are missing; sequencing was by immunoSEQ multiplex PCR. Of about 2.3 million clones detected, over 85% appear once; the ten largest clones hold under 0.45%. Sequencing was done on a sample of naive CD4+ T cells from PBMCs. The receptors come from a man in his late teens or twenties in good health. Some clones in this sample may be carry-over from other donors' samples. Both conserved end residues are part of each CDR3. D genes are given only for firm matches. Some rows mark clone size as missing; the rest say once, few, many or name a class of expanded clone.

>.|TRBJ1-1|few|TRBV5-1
TGCGCCAGCAGCTTGGCCCCAGAGAACACTGAAGCTTTCTTT
CASSLAPENTEAFF
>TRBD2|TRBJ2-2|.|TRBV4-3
TGCGCCAGCAGCTCTGAAGCCGGGACTACCAACACCGGGGAGCTGTTTTTT
CASSSEAGTTNTGELFF
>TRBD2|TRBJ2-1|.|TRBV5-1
TGCGCCAGCAGCTTGGTTGGCGGGAGTAACTATGAGCAGTTCTTC
CASSLVGGSNYEQFF
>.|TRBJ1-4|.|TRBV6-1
TGTGCCAGCACAGACAGTTTGGGGAGGAATGAAAAACTGTTTTTT
CASTDSLGRNEKLFF
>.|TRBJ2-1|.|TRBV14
TGTGCCAGCAGTAGAAGTATTGAGCAGTTCTTC
CASSRSIEQFF
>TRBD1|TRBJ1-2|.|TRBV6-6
TGTGCCAGCAGGGGACAGGGGGCTGGAAGTGGCTACACCTTC
CASRGQGAGSGYTF
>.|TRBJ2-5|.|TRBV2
TGTGCCAGCAGTGAAATAAGGGAAGAGACCCAGTACTTC
CASSEIREETQYF
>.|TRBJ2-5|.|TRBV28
TGTGCCAGCAGTTTCCCCCCTCTAAGAGAGACCCAGTACTTC
CASSFPPLRETQYF
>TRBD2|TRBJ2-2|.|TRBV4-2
TGTGCCAGCAGCCCATTAGCGGGAGAGGGGACCGGGGAGCTGTTTTTT
CASSPLAGEGTGELFF
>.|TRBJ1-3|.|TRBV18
TGTGCCAGCTCACCAACACATCCGAGCTCTGGAAACACCATATATTTT
CASSPTHPSSGNTIYF
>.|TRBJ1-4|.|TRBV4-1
TGCGCCAGCAGCCAAGATCCGAGGGCAACTAATGAAAAACTGTTTTTT
CASSQDPRATNEKLFF
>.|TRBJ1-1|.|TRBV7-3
TGTGCCAGCAGCTTAGTAGGGGTTTCCAGGCTGAACACTGAAGCTTTCTTT
CASSLVGVSRLNTEAFF
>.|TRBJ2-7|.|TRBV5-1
TGCGCCAGCAGCCCGGGAGGGACAGAAGACTACTACGAGCAGTACTTC
CASSPGGTEDYYEQYF
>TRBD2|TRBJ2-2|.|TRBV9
TGTGCCAGCAGCGTAGCTAGCGGAGTCAACACCGGGGAGCTGTTTTTT
CASSVASGVNTGELFF
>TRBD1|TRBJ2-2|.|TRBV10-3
TGTGCCATCAGTGATTTTTCAGGACAGGGAGGGAACACCGGGGAGCTGTTTTTT
CAISDFSGQGGNTGELFF
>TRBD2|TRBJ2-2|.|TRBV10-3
TGTGCCACATTAGCGGGAGTGGGAACCGGGGAGCTGTTTTTT
CATLAGVGTGELFF
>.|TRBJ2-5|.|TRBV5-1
TGCGCCAGCAGCTTGGGATCGGTAAACCAAGAGACCCAGTACTTC
CASSLGSVNQETQYF
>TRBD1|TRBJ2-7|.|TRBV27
TGTGCCAGCAGCCCGAGACAGGGAAAGTTGGCCGGGGTTGTCAACTCCTACGAGCAGTACTTC
CASSPRQGKLAGVVNSYEQYF
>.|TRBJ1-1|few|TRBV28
TGTGCCAGCAGACCAGACGGCACTGAAGCTTTCTTT
CASRPDGTEAFF
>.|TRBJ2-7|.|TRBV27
TGTGCCAGCAGTTACGACTCCCGAGTGAGGGAGCAGTACTTC
CASSYDSRVREQYF
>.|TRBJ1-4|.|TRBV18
TGTGCCAGCTCACCCGGACTCAACAATGAAAAACTGTTTTTT
CASSPGLNNEKLFF
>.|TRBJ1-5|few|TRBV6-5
TGTGCCAGCCGAGTAGAGATAAATCAGCCCCAGCATTTT
CASRVEINQPQHF
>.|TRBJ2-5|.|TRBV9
TGTGCCAGCAGTCCCAACCTTCGAGGGCGTGATGAGACCCAGTACTTC
CASSPNLRGRDETQYF
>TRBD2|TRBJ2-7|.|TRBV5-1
TGCGCCAGCAGCGTGACTAGCGGGAACTACGAGCAGTACTTC
CASSVTSGNYEQYF
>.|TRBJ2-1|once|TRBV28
TGTGCCAGCACTCCCGAAGTTGGTGAGCAGTTCTTC
CASTPEVGEQFF
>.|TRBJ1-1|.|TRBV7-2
TGTGCCAGCAGCTTAGTGGGCAGGAGGGGGGACACTGAAGCTTTCTTT
CASSLVGRRGDTEAFF
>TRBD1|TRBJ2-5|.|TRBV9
TGTGCCAGCAGCGCCCTGACAGGGGGCGGTTCCGAGACCCAGTACTTC
CASSALTGGGSETQYF
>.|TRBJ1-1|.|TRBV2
TGTGCCAGCAGGGTGGAACAGGGTTACACTGAAGCTTTCTTT
CASRVEQGYTEAFF
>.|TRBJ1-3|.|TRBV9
TGTGCCAGCAGCTCCCGGTCGTTGGCAGGCTCTGGAAACACCATATATTTT
CASSSRSLAGSGNTIYF
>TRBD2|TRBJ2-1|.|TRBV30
TGTGCCTGGAGTATGGGACTAGCGGGCCGAATCCACAATGAGCAGTTCTTC
CAWSMGLAGRIHNEQFF
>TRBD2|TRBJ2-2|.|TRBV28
TGTGCCAGCAGTTTAATTAGCGGGAGAAGTACCGGGGAGCTGTTTTTT
CASSLISGRSTGELFF
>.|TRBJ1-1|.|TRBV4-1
TGCGCCAGCAGCCAAGCACTGCCGGGACACACTGAAGCTTTCTTT
CASSQALPGHTEAFF
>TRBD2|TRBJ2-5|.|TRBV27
TGTGCCAGCAGCCGACTAGCGCAAGAGACCCAGTACTTC
CASSRLAQETQYF
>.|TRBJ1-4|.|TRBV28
TGTGCCAGCAGCTCCCTGGGGGTACTTGCTGAAAAACTGTTTTTT
CASSSLGVLAEKLFF
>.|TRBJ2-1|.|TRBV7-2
TGTGCCAGCAGCTCGCGAGGCCAGTACAATGAGCAGTTCTTC
CASSSRGQYNEQFF
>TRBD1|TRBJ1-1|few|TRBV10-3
TGTGCCATCAGTGGCGGGACAGGGGTCACTGAAGCTTTCTTT
CAISGGTGVTEAFF
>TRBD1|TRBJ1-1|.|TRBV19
TGTGCCAGTAGTTCCCCATACAGGGGGCCGGGCACTGAAGCTTTCTTT
CASSSPYRGPGTEAFF
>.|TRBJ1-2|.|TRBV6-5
TGTGCCAGCAGTCTAGACAGGAATTATGGCTACACCTTC
CASSLDRNYGYTF
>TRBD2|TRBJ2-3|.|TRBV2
TGTGCCAGCCTAGGCGGGAGGGCCGGGGATACGCAGTATTTT
CASLGGRAGDTQYF
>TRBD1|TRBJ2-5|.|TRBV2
TGTGCCAGCAGTGACCGGGACAGGGAGTTGGAGACCCAGTACTTC
CASSDRDRELETQYF
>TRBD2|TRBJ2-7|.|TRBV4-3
TGCGCCAGCAGCCCGAATAGCGGGAGGGCCTACGAGCAGTACTTC
CASSPNSGRAYEQYF
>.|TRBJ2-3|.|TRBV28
TGTGCCAGCGGTACCACAGATACGCAGTATTTT
CASGTTDTQYF
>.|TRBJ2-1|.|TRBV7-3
TGTGCCAGCAGCACTAACAGAGTTCCCTACAATGAGCAGTTCTTC
CASSTNRVPYNEQFF
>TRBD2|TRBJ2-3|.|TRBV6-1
TGTGCCAGCAGTGCGACTAGCGGGAGGACAGATACGCAGTATTTT
CASSATSGRTDTQYF
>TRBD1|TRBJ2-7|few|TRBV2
TGTGCCAGCAGTTTTGGACAGGGGGGCGTTCAAGGATACGAGCAGTACTTC
CASSFGQGGVQGYEQYF